The rows below give T cell receptor beta chains drawn from one sample of a study of cytomegalovirus exposure and HLA in healthy donors. Data came from immunoSEQ multiplex PCR; TCRdb stores just in-frame clones and leaves some out. The repertoire has 100,000 to 150,000 clones, around 72% of them found once; the top ten carry 3% to 4%. Sequenced material: PBMCs. These receptors came from a man aged 25 to 40 in good health and CMV-seronegative. The CDR3 runs from the conserved cysteine through the conserved F or W. The order of the fields is CDR3 protein, CDR3 DNA, J gene, D gene, V gene, clone size. The D gene is left open where the match is weak. Clone sizes are given selectively: once, few, many, or a class where the clone is expanded.

CDR3: CASSPATGEKLFF; DNA: TGTGCCAGCTCACCCGCAACCGGTGAAAAACTGTTTTTT; J: TRBJ1-4; D: .; V: TRBV18; size: .
CDR3: CASSRQEIMNTEAFF; DNA: TGTGCCAGCAGTCGACAGGAAATTATGAACACTGAAGCTTTCTTT; J: TRBJ1-1; D: .; V: TRBV6-5; size: .
CDR3: CASSPTSGWGTQYF; DNA: TGTGCCAGCAGCCCGACTAGCGGGTGGGGGACGCAGTATTTT; J: TRBJ2-3; D: TRBD2; V: TRBV2; size: .
CDR3: CASSLDSNTIYF; DNA: TGTGCCAGCAGCTTAGACTCGAACACCATATATTTT; J: TRBJ1-3; D: .; V: TRBV7-8; size: .
CDR3: CASSLDRANQPQHF; DNA: TGTGCCAGCAGCTTGGACAGGGCTAATCAGCCCCAGCATTTT; J: TRBJ1-5; D: .; V: TRBV5-5; size: few
CDR3: CAISESGQGQETQYF; DNA: TGTGCCATCAGTGAGTCAGGGCAGGGCCAAGAGACCCAGTACTTC; J: TRBJ2-5; D: .; V: TRBV10-3; size: .
CDR3: CASSPGQYTGELFF; DNA: TGTGCCAGCAGCCCGGGACAGTATACCGGGGAGCTGTTTTTT; J: TRBJ2-2; D: TRBD1; V: TRBV7-2; size: .
CDR3: CASSLDEGAVTEAFF; DNA: TGTGCCAGCAGCTTAGATGAGGGGGCGGTCACTGAAGCTTTCTTT; J: TRBJ1-1; D: TRBD1; V: TRBV11-2; size: .
CDR3: CASRTGDRVAGYTF; DNA: TGTGCCAGCCGAACAGGGGACAGGGTAGCTGGCTACACCTTC; J: TRBJ1-2; D: TRBD1; V: TRBV28; size: .
CDR3: CASSLAARTGGDTQYF; DNA: TGCGCCAGCAGCTTGGCGGCCCGGACCGGAGGGGATACGCAGTATTTT; J: TRBJ2-3; D: .; V: TRBV5-1; size: .
CDR3: CASSANTGTQYF; DNA: TGTGCCAGCAGTGCAAATACGGGGACCCAGTACTTC; J: TRBJ2-5; D: .; V: TRBV21-1; size: .
CDR3: CATSGTSETGELFF; DNA: TGTGCCACTTCCGGGACTAGTGAAACCGGGGAGCTGTTTTTT; J: TRBJ2-2; D: TRBD2; V: TRBV27; size: .
CDR3: CASTDRGNDEQYF; DNA: TGTGCCAGTACGGACAGGGGTAACGACGAGCAGTACTTC; J: TRBJ2-7; D: TRBD1; V: TRBV19; size: .
CDR3: CASSLARESPLHF; DNA: TGTGCCAGCAGCTTAGCGAGGGAATCACCCCTCCACTTT; J: TRBJ1-6; D: .; V: TRBV7-8; size: once
CDR3: CASSLGRDFYEQYF; DNA: TGTGCCAGCAGCTTGGGCAGGGACTTCTACGAGCAGTACTTC; J: TRBJ2-7; D: .; V: TRBV13; size: .
CDR3: CASSLERGAWEKLFF; DNA: TGTGCCAGCAGCTTAGAGCGGGGAGCGTGGGAAAAACTGTTTTTT; J: TRBJ1-4; D: .; V: TRBV11-2; size: .
CDR3: CASTPQDSPHYGYTF; DNA: TGTGCCAGTACCCCTCAGGACAGTCCTCACTATGGCTACACCTTC; J: TRBJ1-2; D: .; V: TRBV19; size: .
CDR3: CASSDGYGANYGYTF; DNA: TGTGCCAGTAGCGACGGCTACGGAGCTAACTATGGCTACACCTTC; J: TRBJ1-2; D: .; V: TRBV19; size: .
CDR3: CASRRGGNTGELFF; DNA: TGCGCCAGCAGGAGGGGGGGAAACACCGGGGAGCTGTTTTTC; J: TRBJ2-2; D: .; V: TRBV5-1; size: .
CDR3: CASSPSRIYEQYF; DNA: TGTGCCAGCAGCCCCTCCCGCATCTATGAGCAGTACTTC; J: TRBJ2-7; D: .; V: TRBV4-2; size: .
CDR3: CASSPGGGYTYEQYF; DNA: TGTGCCAGCAGCCCCGGGGGAGGTTATACGTACGAGCAGTACTTC; J: TRBJ2-7; D: .; V: TRBV7-8; size: .
CDR3: CASSPSISVYEQYF; DNA: TGTGCCAGCAGTCCTAGTATTAGCGTCTACGAGCAGTACTTC; J: TRBJ2-7; D: .; V: TRBV25-1; size: .
CDR3: CSLVPPGYEHETQYF; DNA: TGCAGCCTGGTTCCCCCGGGGTACGAACATGAGACCCAGTACTTC; J: TRBJ2-5; D: .; V: TRBV29-1; size: .
CDR3: CASSIARLAGNEQFF; DNA: TGTGCCAGCAGCATCGCCCGACTAGCGGGTAATGAGCAGTTCTTC; J: TRBJ2-1; D: TRBD2; V: TRBV5-6; size: few
CDR3: CASSDRGSVWTGELFF; DNA: TGCGCCAGCAGCGACAGGGGCTCTGTTTGGACCGGGGAGCTGTTTTTT; J: TRBJ2-2; D: TRBD1; V: TRBV4-1; size: .
CDR3: CASSLDREQYF; DNA: TGTGCCAGCAGCTTGGATCGCGAGCAGTACTTC; J: TRBJ2-7; D: .; V: TRBV5-4; size: few
CDR3: CASSRGLVAGNEQFF; DNA: TGTGCCAGCAGCCGGGGACTAGTTGCGGGCAATGAGCAGTTCTTC; J: TRBJ2-1; D: TRBD2; V: TRBV4-2; size: .
CDR3: CASSTTGSEAFF; DNA: TGTGCCAGCAGTACGACCGGGAGTGAAGCTTTCTTT; J: TRBJ1-1; D: .; V: TRBV6-5; size: few
CDR3: CAIGQGNYEQYF; DNA: TGTGCCATTGGACAGGGTAACTACGAGCAGTACTTC; J: TRBJ2-7; D: TRBD1; V: TRBV10-3; size: .